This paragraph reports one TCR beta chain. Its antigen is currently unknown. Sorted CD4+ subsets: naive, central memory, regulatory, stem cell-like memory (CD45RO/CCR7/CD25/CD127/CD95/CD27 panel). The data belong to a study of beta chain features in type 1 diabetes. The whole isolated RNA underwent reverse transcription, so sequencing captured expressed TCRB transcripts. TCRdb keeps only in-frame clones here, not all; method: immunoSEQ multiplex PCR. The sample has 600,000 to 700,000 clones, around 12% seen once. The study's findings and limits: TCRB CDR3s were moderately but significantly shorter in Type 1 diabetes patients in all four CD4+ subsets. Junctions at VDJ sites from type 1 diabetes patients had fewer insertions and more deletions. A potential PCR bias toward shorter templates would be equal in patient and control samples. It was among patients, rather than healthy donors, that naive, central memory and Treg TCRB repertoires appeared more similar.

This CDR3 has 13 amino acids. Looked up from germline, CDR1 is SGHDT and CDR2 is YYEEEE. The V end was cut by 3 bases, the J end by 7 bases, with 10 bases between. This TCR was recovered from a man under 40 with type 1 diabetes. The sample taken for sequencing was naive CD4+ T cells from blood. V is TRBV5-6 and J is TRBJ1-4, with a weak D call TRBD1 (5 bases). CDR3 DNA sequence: TGTGCCAGCAGCTGGGGACTGAGTGAAAAACTGTTTTTT. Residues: CASSWGLSEKLFF.